The 18 T cell receptor beta chains in this list originate from one sample, sequenced in a study of shared clonotypes between healthy human individuals. Assay used: immunoSEQ multiplex PCR; TCRdb lists only in-frame clones, some missing. The sample has approximately 1,500,000 clones; around 95% are singletons. Material: naive CD4+ T cells sorted from blood. The subset was: CD45RA+ positively selected. The origin of the receptors is a man in his thirties or forties in good health.

V and J are TRBV7-2 and TRBJ2-7, with 7 bases lining up with TRBD2. The CDR3 extends over 16 amino acids. Germline values: CDR1 SGHTA, CDR2 FQGNSA. The trim removed 8 bases at V and 5 bases at J, leaving 18 bases unmatched. The CDR3 DNA follows: TGTGCCAGCGAGAAAGCACACTCAGCGGGAAGGCACGAGCAGTACTTC. It is translated as CASEKAHSAGRHEQYF. Based on the CDR3 plus reference TRBV7-2 and TRBJ2-7, the full variable domain is GAGVSQSPSNKVTEKGKDVELRCDPISGHTALYWYRQSLGQGLEFLIYFQGNSAPDKSGLPSDRFSAERTGGSVSTLTIQRTQQEDSAVYLCASEKAHSAGRHEQYFGPGTRLTVT.

The chain recombines TRBV5-1 with TRBJ2-1; 8 nucleotides line up with TRBD2. Germline assignment: CDR1 SGHRS and CDR2 YFSETQ. J gave up 2 bases and V 3 bases, and 13 bases lay outside the gene matches. This CDR3 region has 18 residues. The CDR3: CASSWGLVTSGTYNEQFF. CDR3 nucleotide sequence: TGCGCCAGCAGCTGGGGATTGGTTACTAGCGGTACCTACAATGAGCAGTTCTTC.

The DNA for the CDR3 is TGTGCCAGCAGCTTAGCGCTAGGGGCCTACGAGCAGTACTTC. Translated, it gives CASSLALGAYEQYF. V and J are TRBV7-6 and TRBJ2-7; possibly TRBD1 for D (5 bases). The CDR3 loop spans 14 amino acids. V was shortened by 0 bases and J by 2 bases, with 8 bases between the two germline ends. Germline assignment: CDR1 SGHVS and CDR2 FNYEAQ.

The chain has TRBV29-1 and TRBJ2-1; no definite D call. Per the germline V gene, CDR1 is SQVTM and CDR2 is ANQGSEA. The CDR3 contains 14 residues. V shed 4 bases and J shed 4 bases, with 14 bases lying between them. CDR3 in amino acids: CSVVPYSRYNEQFF. The CDR3 DNA is TGCAGCGTTGTCCCCTACAGTCGGTACAATGAGCAGTTCTTC.

Only one count was recorded for this clone. The chain employs TRBV28 and TRBJ1-4; the D gene is possibly TRBD1 (6 bases). This CDR3 has 18 residues. V was cut by 7 bases and J by 2 bases, with 23 bases left in between. The germline gives CDR1 MDHEN, CDR2 SYDVKM. The CDR3 is CASNTQLQGRATNEKLFF. CDR3 coding DNA: TGTGCCAGCAATACCCAACTCCAGGGGAGGGCGACTAATGAAAAACTGTTTTTT.

The V and J genes are TRBV10-3 and TRBJ1-1; D is possibly TRBD1 (5 bases). The CDR3 totals 15 residues. Trimming shortened V by 3 bases and J by 4 bases, and 15 bases separated the two germline ends. The germline CDR1 and CDR2 sequences are ENHRY and SYGVKD. CDR3: CAISDLGGSGTEAFF. The CDR3 nucleotides are TGTGCCATCAGTGATCTTGGGGGTTCGGGCACTGAAGCTTTCTTT.

J is TRBJ2-7 and V is TRBV28, with 7 bases lining up with TRBD1. V trimming: 3 bases; J trimming: 3 bases; junction bases outside the gene matches: 14. Germline V gene sequence: CDR1 MDHEN, CDR2 SYDVKM. The length of the CDR3 is 17 residues. The CDR3 region has the DNA TGTGCCAGCAGTTTTTCTCCAAAGGGGACAGCAAGCTACGAGCAGTACTTC. Translating gives CASSFSPKGTASYEQYF.

CDR3 sequence reads: CASSIPGQIIYGYTF. The CDR3 DNA reads TGTGCCAGCAGTATCCCGGGACAGATTATCTATGGCTACACCTTC. V is TRBV28 and J is TRBJ1-2; 7 positions agree with TRBD1. The CDR3 runs to 15 residues. Germline-derived CDR1 and CDR2 are MDHEN and SYDVKM. V dropped 5 bases and J dropped 4; count of bases not matched to a gene: 10.

This sequence joins TRBV6-5 and TRBJ2-3; TRBD2 aligns across 11 bases. Trimming at V came to 7 bases and at J to 7 bases, leaving 7 bases not matched to a gene. Germline loops: CDR1 MNHEY, CDR2 SVGAGI. CDR3 size: 14 residues. The CDR3 region has the DNA TGTGCCAGCACAGCACTAGCGGGAGAAAATACGCAGTATTTT. It encodes CASTALAGENTQYF.

The chain has TRBV5-1 and TRBJ2-5; possibly TRBD1 or TRBD2 for D (5 bases each). V was cut by 4 bases and J by 5 bases, with 15 bases left in between. The CDR3 covers 14 residues. Germline values: CDR1 SGHRS, CDR2 YFSETQ. The CDR3 DNA follows: TGCGCCAGCAGCAAGGGACGGCTGACTGAGACCCAGTACTTC. Translation: CASSKGRLTETQYF.

V gene TRBV6-5 combines with J gene TRBJ2-7; 7 nucleotides align to TRBD1. Germline V gene lookup returns CDR1 MNHEY and CDR2 SVGAGI. The V segment lost 6 bases and the J segment 0 bases; nucleotides outside the gene matches: 5. The CDR3 has 14 residues. This CDR3 reads CASSNRDSSYEQYF. The CDR3, as DNA: TGTGCCAGCAGCAACCGGGACAGCTCCTACGAGCAGTACTTC.

The chain joins TRBV7-9 to TRBJ2-3; D assignment may be TRBD1 or TRBD2 (5 bases each). V dropped 3 bases and J dropped 2 bases, with 9 bases sitting between them. This CDR3 contains 14 residues. Germline CDR1 SEHNR, CDR2 FQNEAQ (reference sequence). The CDR3 spells CASSFAGATDTQYF. In nucleotides, the CDR3 is TGTGCCAGCAGCTTTGCCGGGGCCACAGATACGCAGTATTTT.

This chain joins TRBV19 and TRBJ2-1; D call uncertain. CDR1 LNHDA and CDR2 SQIVND come from the germline V gene (reference sequence). This CDR3 contains 15 residues. Trimming shortened V by 1 base and J by 5 bases, and 12 bases separated the two germline ends. The CDR3 sequence: CASSIVVSPNNEQFF. The CDR3 bases are TGTGCCAGTAGTATAGTGGTATCTCCCAACAATGAGCAGTTCTTC.

The V gene is TRBV5-5, the J gene TRBJ1-1; D possibly corresponds to TRBD1 (6 bases). V lost 2 bases and J 1 base, leaving 15 bases between the germline ends. Germline assignment: CDR1 SGHKS and CDR2 YYEKEE (reference sequence). CDR3 length equals 16 residues. In nucleotides, the CDR3 is TGTGCCAGCAGCTTATTCAACAGGGCGACGAACACTGAAGCTTTCTTT. This gives the protein CASSLFNRATNTEAFF.

This sequence joins TRBV10-3 and TRBJ2-1, with D possibly being TRBD2 (6 bases). CDR1 ENHRY and CDR2 SYGVKD come from the germline V gene. The V end was cut by 4 bases, the J end by 7 bases, with 23 bases between. The CDR3 extends over 17 amino acids. This CDR3 reads CAISGLIAVIVGNEQFF. CDR3 DNA sequence: TGTGCCATCAGTGGACTGATAGCGGTTATCGTGGGGAATGAGCAGTTCTTC.

The chain uses TRBV5-5 and TRBJ1-1; D remains unclear. CDR1 and CDR2 from the germline V gene are SGHKS and YYEKEE (reference sequence). This CDR3 has 12 amino acids. V was cut by 0 bases and J by 8 bases, with 8 bases left in between. The CDR3 DNA follows: TGTGCCAGCAGCTTGGAATCGGAGGAAGCTTTCTTT. Amino acid sequence: CASSLESEEAFF.

The gene calls are TRBV5-6 and TRBJ2-5, with unresolved D. Germline V gives CDR1 SGHDT, CDR2 YYEEEE. V shed 3 bases and J shed 7 bases, with 10 bases lying between them. This CDR3 is built from 12 residues. The CDR3 protein is CASSSASATQYF. CDR3 bases: TGTGCCAGCAGCTCCGCCAGCGCGACCCAGTACTTC.

The V call is TRBV11-3, the J call TRBJ2-1; TRBD1 or TRBD2 may be the D gene (5 bases each). CDR1 is SGHNT, CDR2 YENEEA, per germline. V lost 5 bases, J lost 4 bases, and 9 bases lay in between. The CDR3 runs 13 residues. Written as DNA, the CDR3 is TGTGCCAGCAGCACGGGACCGTACAATGAGCAGTTCTTC. Its protein product is CASSTGPYNEQFF.